This T cell receptor (beta chain) was captured in a study of PD-1 blockade in classical Hodgkin lymphoma. V dropped 7 bases and J dropped 2 bases, with 12 bases sitting between them. The CDR3 is made up of 13 amino acids. The germline CDR1 and CDR2 sequences are MNHEY and SVGAGI. All the patients suffered relapse after autologous stem cell transplantation, and brentuximab vedotin exposure differed. Profiling relied on immunoSEQ multiplex PCR, and the TCRdb table lists in-frame clones only, not all of them. The sample lists 120,000 to 150,000 clones, approximately 81% occurring once. The V gene is TRBV6-5, the J gene TRBJ2-7, with D tentatively TRBD1 (6 bases). Sequenced material: peripheral blood mononuclear cells (PBMCs), taken before the second cycle of nivolumab. The receptor was derived from a human donor with classical Hodgkin lymphoma. CDR3 region: CASTSPGAYEQYF. The CDR3 DNA is TGTGCCAGCACCTCCCCAGGGGCCTACGAGCAGTACTTC.